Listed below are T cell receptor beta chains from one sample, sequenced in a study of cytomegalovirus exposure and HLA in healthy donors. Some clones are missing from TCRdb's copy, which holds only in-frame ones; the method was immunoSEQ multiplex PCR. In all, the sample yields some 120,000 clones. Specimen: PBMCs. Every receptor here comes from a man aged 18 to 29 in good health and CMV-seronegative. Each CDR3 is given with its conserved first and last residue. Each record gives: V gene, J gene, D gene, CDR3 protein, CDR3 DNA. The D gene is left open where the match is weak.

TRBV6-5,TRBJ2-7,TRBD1,CASRPLDRELYEQYF,TGTGCCAGCAGACCCCTCGACAGGGAGCTTTACGAGCAGTACTTC
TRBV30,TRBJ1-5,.,CAWSGGPGNQPQHF,TGTGCCTGGAGTGGGGGGCCGGGGAATCAGCCCCAGCATTTT
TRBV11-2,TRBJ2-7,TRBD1,CASSLDRGHEQYF,TGTGCCAGCAGCCTAGACAGGGGGCACGAGCAGTACTTC
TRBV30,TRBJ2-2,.,CAWGRRDYTGELFF,TGTGCCTGGGGAAGGAGGGATTACACCGGGGAGCTGTTTTTT
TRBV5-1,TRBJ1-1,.,CASSRGRVNTEAFF,TGCGCCAGCAGTCGAGGGAGGGTGAACACTGAAGCTTTCTTT
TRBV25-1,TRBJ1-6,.,CASSENRQVGSPLHF,TGTGCCAGCAGTGAAAACAGACAGGTTGGATCACCCCTCCACTTT
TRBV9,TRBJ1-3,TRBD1,CASSLTGTGKIAGNTIYF,TGTGCCAGCAGCTTAACCGGGACAGGGAAAATCGCTGGAAACACCATATATTTT
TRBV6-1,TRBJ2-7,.,CASSEVDRTASYEQYF,TGTGCCAGCAGTGAAGTGGACCGGACAGCCTCCTACGAGCAGTACTTC
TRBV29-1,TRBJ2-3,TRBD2,CSTQRESSSADTQYF,TGCAGCACCCAGCGGGAGAGTTCGTCGGCAGATACGCAGTATTTT
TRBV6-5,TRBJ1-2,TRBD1,CASTLGQHHGYTF,TGTGCCAGCACGCTGGGACAGCACCATGGCTACACCTTC
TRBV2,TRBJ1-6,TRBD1,CASRTGTGDSPLHF,TGTGCCAGCCGAACCGGGACAGGGGATTCACCCCTCCACTTT
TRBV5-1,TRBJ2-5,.,CASSSPDYQETQYF,TGCGCCAGCAGCTCCCCAGATTACCAAGAGACCCAGTACTTC
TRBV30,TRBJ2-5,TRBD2,CAWSVGGSQETQYF,TGTGCCTGGAGTGTAGGCGGGAGCCAAGAGACCCAGTACTTC
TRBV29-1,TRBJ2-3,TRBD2,CSVGVSGIRTDTQYF,TGCAGCGTGGGGGTTAGCGGGATTCGCACAGATACGCAGTATTTT
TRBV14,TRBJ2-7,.,CASIRVGLASYEQYF,TGTGCCAGCATCCGGGTCGGTCTGGCCTCCTACGAGCAGTACTTC
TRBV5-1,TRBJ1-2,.,CASSFSGGTNYGYTF,TGCGCCAGCAGCTTCAGTGGGGGGACTAACTATGGCTACACCTTC
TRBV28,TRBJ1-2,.,CASSENRVNYGYTF,TGTGCCAGCAGTGAGAACAGGGTGAACTATGGCTACACCTTC
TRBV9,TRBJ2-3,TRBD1,CASSVADRRYTDTQYF,TGTGCCAGCAGCGTAGCGGACAGGAGATACACAGATACGCAGTATTTT
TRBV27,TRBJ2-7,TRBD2,CASSYGTSGGFYEQYF,TGTGCCAGCAGTTACGGGACTAGCGGCGGGTTCTACGAGCAGTACTTC
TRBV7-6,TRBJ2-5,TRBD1,CASSPPGQGGETQYF,TGTGCCAGCAGTCCTCCGGGACAGGGAGGGGAGACCCAGTACTTC
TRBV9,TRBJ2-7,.,CASSVEGGPVYEQYF,TGTGCCAGCAGCGTAGAGGGGGGGCCAGTTTACGAGCAGTACTTC
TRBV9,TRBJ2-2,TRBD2,CASSVGLAGIPNTGELFF,TGTGCCAGCAGCGTGGGACTAGCGGGGATCCCGAACACCGGGGAGCTGTTTTTT
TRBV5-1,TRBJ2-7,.,CASSFQGIEQYF,TGCGCCAGCAGCTTTCAGGGGATCGAGCAGTACTTC
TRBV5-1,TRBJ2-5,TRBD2,CASSFPSAGGSSETQYF,TGCGCCAGCAGCTTTCCATCAGCCGGCGGGAGTTCAGAGACCCAGTACTTC
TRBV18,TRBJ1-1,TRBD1,CASSSTDPSTGGTEAFF,TGTGCCAGCTCATCAACTGACCCCTCAACAGGGGGCACTGAAGCTTTCTTT
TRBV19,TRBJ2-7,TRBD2,CASTPGGDSSYEQYF,TGTGCCAGTACCCCGGGGGGGGATAGCTCCTACGAGCAGTACTTC